The next 25 T cell receptor beta chains were all read from a single sample in a study of radiation and T cells in renal cell carcinoma. Described time point: baseline pretreatment blood. As for treatment: 15 Gy SBRT to primary tumor, nephrectomy 4 weeks later. Sequencing was performed with immunoSEQ multiplex PCR; in TCRdb, only in-frame clones are kept and a portion is missing. The sample records some 140,000 clones, roughly 90% being singletons. The source material was blood, sampled from a patient whose treatment included radiotherapy and nephrectomy. All receptors derive from a woman between 45 and 65 years old with renal cell carcinoma.

J is TRBJ1-2 and V is TRBV5-5; a possible D gene is TRBD1 (6 bases). Germline CDR1 reads SGHKS; CDR2 reads YYEKEE (reference sequence). V was shortened by 0 bases and J by 1 base, with 13 bases between the two germline ends. The CDR3 length is 16 residues. The CDR3: CASSLDWTAYNYGYTF. The CDR3 DNA reads as TGTGCCAGCAGCTTGGATTGGACAGCCTATAACTATGGCTACACCTTC.

The genes are TRBV5-4 and TRBJ2-5; tentatively, D is TRBD1 or TRBD2 (5 bases each). The germline gives CDR1 SGHNT, CDR2 YYREEE (reference sequence). The CDR3 sequence is 14 residues long. V was shortened by 2 bases and J by 2 bases, with 10 bases between the two germline ends. The CDR3 bases are TGTGCCAGCAGCTTCGGATGGGGGCAAGAGACCCAGTACTTC. Translation: CASSFGWGQETQYF.

V is TRBV19 and J is TRBJ1-5; 11 nucleotides agree with TRBD1. This CDR3 contains 14 residues. The V segment lost 8 bases and the J segment 6 bases; nucleotides outside the gene matches: 6. Germline V gives CDR1 LNHDA, CDR2 SQIVND (reference sequence). Here the CDR3 DNA reads TGTGCCAGTTCCGGGACAGGGGGGGGTCAGCCCCAGCATTTT. It is translated as CASSGTGGGQPQHF.

V gene TRBV11-2 combines with J gene TRBJ1-3; the D is unclear. V lost 0 bases and J 0 bases, leaving 6 bases between the germline ends. The CDR3 is 15 amino acids. Germline assignment: CDR1 SGHAT and CDR2 FQNNGV. The CDR3 region has the DNA TGTGCCAGCAGCTTAGATCCAGTCTCTGGAAACACCATATATTTT. Its protein product is CASSLDPVSGNTIYF.

The chain recombines TRBV14 with TRBJ2-2, with D hard to call. The V end lost 5 bases, the J end lost 8 bases, and 6 bases lay between the germline ends. From germline, CDR1 is SGHDN and CDR2 FVKESK. The CDR3 contains 11 residues. The CDR3 protein is CASSTEGELFF. CDR3 sequence (DNA): TGTGCCAGCAGCACCGAAGGGGAGCTGTTTTTT.

The chain has TRBV4-3 and TRBJ1-2; D is unresolved. This CDR3 has 17 residues. Germline V gene lookup returns CDR1 LGHNA and CDR2 YSLEER. Trimming took 1 base from V and 6 from J, leaving 21 bases between them. The CDR3 bases are TGCGCCAGCAGCCAAGGCCGTTGGTATGTGACGGACGATGGCTACACCTTC. Translating it yields CASSQGRWYVTDDGYTF.

This clone has just one count. The J gene is TRBJ1-4, the V gene TRBV19; 7 bases are a match to TRBD1. The CDR3 runs to 15 residues. V trimming: 7 bases; J trimming: 7 bases; junction bases outside the gene matches: 12. The germline CDR1 and CDR2 sequences are LNHDA and SQIVND (reference sequence). DNA for the CDR3: TGTGCCAGTACCGTAACGGTCGGGACAGCTGAAAAACTGTTTTTT. Encoded protein: CASTVTVGTAEKLFF.

This clone has a single count. The V gene is TRBV15, the J gene TRBJ2-3; TRBD2 matches 11 bases. Germline CDR1 reads LNHNV; CDR2 reads YYDKDF (reference sequence). The V segment lost 8 bases and the J segment 5 bases; nucleotides outside the gene matches: 9. This CDR3 has 15 residues. CDR3 nucleotides: TGTGCCACCGGCAATAGCGGGGGGGCAGGAGATACGCAGTATTTT. Translating gives CATGNSGGAGDTQYF.

The chain uses TRBV5-6 and TRBJ1-2; 10 bases are shared with TRBD1. The CDR3 totals 15 residues. Germline values: CDR1 SGHDT, CDR2 YYEEEE. The V segment lost 4 bases and the J segment 4 bases; nucleotides outside the gene matches: 7. The CDR3 sequence: CASSPDRGFFYGYTF. The CDR3 region has the DNA TGTGCCAGCAGCCCGGACAGGGGGTTTTTCTATGGCTACACCTTC.

This clone was found once. The rearrangement uses TRBV29-1 and TRBJ1-1; D is possibly TRBD1 (5 bases). V was cut by 6 bases and J by 1 base, with 12 bases left in between. Per the germline V gene, CDR1 is SQVTM and CDR2 is ANQGSEA. The CDR3 spans 13 residues. The CDR3 DNA reads as TGCAGCGTCCGTTTGACAGCGAACACTGAAGCTTTCTTT. The encoded protein is CSVRLTANTEAFF. Together with reference TRBV29-1 and TRBJ1-1, the CDR3 gives the full variable domain: SAVISQKPSRDICQRGTSLTIQCQVDSQVTMMFWYRQQPGQSLTLIATANQGSEATYESGFVIDKFPISRPNLTFSTLTVSNMSPEDSSIYLCSVRLTANTEAFFGQGTRLTVV.

This clone has a single count. V usage is TRBV6-5 and J usage is TRBJ1-4; 10 bases align to TRBD1. The CDR3 is made up of 15 amino acids. V lost 5 bases and J lost 1; bases outside the gene matches: 1. Per germline, CDR1 MNHEY and CDR2 SVGAGI. The CDR3 nucleotides are TGTGCCAGCAGTCGGACAGGGGGAACTAATGAAAAACTGTTTTTT. Residues: CASSRTGGTNEKLFF.

The chain couples TRBV11-3 to TRBJ2-3; 10 nucleotides line up with TRBD2. This CDR3 comprises 18 residues. The J segment lost 5 bases and the V segment lost 2 bases, leaving 13 bases of the junction unmatched. CDR1 and CDR2 from the germline V gene are SGHNT and YENEEA. For the CDR3, the DNA is TGTGCCAGCAGCTTAAGGACAGCGGGGGGGCCATTTGGAGATACGCAGTATTTT. Protein: CASSLRTAGGPFGDTQYF.

Details on this clone: Its ends do not fully match the called genes, so a read error is possible. Written as DNA, the CDR3 is TGTGCCAGCAGCACCACGGGGACCCTTTACGGTGAGCTGTTCTTC. Translating it yields CASSTTGTLYGELFF. J is TRBJ2-1 and V is TRBV7-8; D could derive from TRBD1 or TRBD2 (5 bases each). CDR3 length: 15 residues. Germline CDR1 reads SGHVS; CDR2 reads FQNEAQ.

The count of this clone is one. The chain employs TRBV11-3 and TRBJ2-7, with a weak D call TRBD1 (5 bases). This CDR3 contains 15 residues. Per germline, CDR1 SGHNT and CDR2 YENEEA. V gave up 2 bases and J gave up 3 bases, with 14 bases separating them. The CDR3, as DNA: TGTGCCAGCAGCTTACGGACAAGCCCAGACTACGAGCAGTACTTC. Its translation is CASSLRTSPDYEQYF.

The V gene is TRBV7-9, the J gene TRBJ1-3; 8 bases align to TRBD1. With V trimmed by 5 bases and J by 1 base, 13 bases remained unmatched. This CDR3 spans 18 amino acids. Germline V lookup: CDR1 SEHNR, CDR2 FQNEAQ (reference sequence). The CDR3 loop is CASSPLDREVWSGNTIYF. The CDR3 nucleotides are TGTGCCAGCAGCCCATTGGACAGGGAGGTATGGTCTGGAAACACCATATATTTT. Combining the CDR3 with reference TRBV7-9 and TRBJ1-3 gives the whole variable domain DTGVSQNPRHKITKRGQNVTFRCDPISEHNRLYWYRQTLGQGPEFLTYFQNEAQLEKSRLLSDRFSAERPKGSFSTLEIQRTEQGDSAMYLCASSPLDREVWSGNTIYFGEGSWLTVV.

The gene calls are TRBV20-1 and TRBJ1-2; possibly TRBD1 for D (6 bases). The germline V gene has CDR1 DFQATT and CDR2 SNEGSKA (reference sequence). Trimming removed 6 bases at V and 6 bases at J, with 11 bases between. There are 11 residues in the CDR3. The CDR3 protein is CSATGNNGYTF. As DNA, the CDR3 is TGCAGTGCGACAGGAAATAATGGCTACACCTTC.

V is TRBV6-6 and J is TRBJ2-2; TRBD2 matches 8 bases. After removal of 4 bases from V and 4 bases from J, the junction contained 8 bases not matched to a gene. Germline assignment: CDR1 MNHNY and CDR2 SVGAGI (reference sequence). The CDR3 has 16 residues. Here the CDR3 reads CASSSQAGVPTGELFF. The CDR3 nucleotides read TGTGCCAGCAGTTCCCAAGCGGGGGTCCCCACCGGGGAGCTGTTTTTT.

The chain combines TRBV18 with TRBJ2-7; either TRBD1 or TRBD2 may supply D (5 bases each). Germline loops: CDR1 KGHSH, CDR2 LQKENI. The V and J ends lost 0 bases and 4 bases respectively, with 19 bases between them. There are 17 residues in the CDR3. This CDR3 reads CASSPPEVRPKGYEQYF. The CDR3 DNA reads TGTGCCAGCTCACCACCGGAGGTTCGTCCGAAGGGGTACGAGCAGTACTTC.

The rearrangement joins TRBV5-6 to TRBJ1-2, with unresolved D. In germline, CDR1 is SGHDT, CDR2 YYEEEE. V was trimmed by 2 bases and J by 2 bases, leaving 7 bases between them. The CDR3 is 13 amino acids. The CDR3 loop is CASSFPGNYGYTF. The CDR3 DNA is TGTGCCAGCAGCTTTCCGGGAAACTATGGCTACACCTTC.

The chain employs TRBV7-2 and TRBJ2-1, with a tentative D call TRBD2 (5 bases). V was clipped by 5 bases and J by 0 bases, with 11 bases between them. CDR3 length equals 15 residues. CDR1 is SGHTA, CDR2 FQGNSA, per germline. Here the CDR3 reads CASSPDYGSYNEQFF. DNA of the CDR3: TGTGCCAGCAGCCCCGACTATGGCTCCTACAATGAGCAGTTCTTC.

This chain uses TRBV6-5 with TRBJ1-1; D is possibly TRBD1 (6 bases). The CDR3 is made up of 14 amino acids. From germline, CDR1 is MNHEY and CDR2 SVGAGI. Deletions cut 4 bases from V and 2 bases from J, with 11 bases between. The CDR3: CASSLTGGNTEAFF. The CDR3 DNA reads TGTGCCAGCAGTTTGACAGGAGGAAACACTGAAGCTTTCTTT.

This clone occurred a few times. The chain combines TRBV5-1 with TRBJ1-1; D is possibly TRBD1 (6 bases). V was trimmed by 5 bases and J by 4 bases, leaving 15 bases between them. This CDR3 region has 14 residues. Germline CDR1 is SGHRS and CDR2 is YFSETQ. This CDR3 is CASSGRGGGTEAFF. CDR3 sequence (DNA): TGCGCCAGCAGTGGCCGGGGGGGCGGCACTGAAGCTTTCTTT.

V usage is TRBV4-3 and J usage is TRBJ1-2, with a weak D call TRBD1 (6 bases). Looked up from germline, CDR1 is LGHNA and CDR2 is YSLEER. There are 15 residues in the CDR3. With 0 bases removed from V and 4 bases from J, the gap between germline ends came to 12 bases. CDR3 protein: CASSQDPGQRYGYTF. CDR3 DNA sequence: TGCGCCAGCAGCCAAGACCCCGGACAGCGCTATGGCTACACCTTC.

This chain uses TRBV7-2 with TRBJ2-7; a possible D gene is TRBD1 (5 bases). V was shortened by 5 bases and J by 6 bases, with 8 bases between the two germline ends. CDR1 SGHTA and CDR2 FQGNSA come from the germline V gene. This CDR3 region has 11 residues. CDR3 nucleotides: TGTGCCAGCAGCCGAACAGGCGAGCAGTACTTC. This sequence encodes CASSRTGEQYF.

V gene TRBV25-1 combines with J gene TRBJ1-1; D unclear. Looked up from germline, CDR1 is MGHDK and CDR2 is SYGVNS. This CDR3 is 15 amino acids long. Trimming stripped 4 bases from V and 1 base from J, with 13 bases between. The CDR3 loop is CASSGSGNQNTEAFF. CDR3 DNA: TGTGCCAGCAGTGGGTCCGGTAACCAGAACACTGAAGCTTTCTTT.